This T cell receptor (beta chain) comes out of a study of somatic mutations in cytotoxic T cells in rheumatoid arthritis. Study-wide results and limits: Expanded CD8+ clones had unknown antigen targets.

The repertoire was sequenced with immunoSEQ multiplex PCR; TCRdb's copy has only in-frame clones and lacks some. The profile shows roughly 9,800 clones, more than 60% of them singletons. CDR3 length: 15 residues. The V gene's germline CDR1 is SGHTA and CDR2 FQGNSA. V lost 3 bases and J lost 4; bases outside the gene matches: 5. Recruitment of healthy controls drew on blood donors, who had a median age of approximately 50 years (range about 21-75) and were less than 70% female. This clone has a single count. Its antigen is not identified. The chain employs TRBV7-2 and TRBJ2-7; 11 positions agree with TRBD2. The TCR sequence derives from a man in his fifties in good health. Source material: CD8+ T cells sorted from blood. CDR3 amino acids: CASSFIAGGRYEQYF. CDR3 nucleotides: TGTGCCAGCAGCTTCATAGCGGGGGGGCGTTACGAGCAGTACTTC.